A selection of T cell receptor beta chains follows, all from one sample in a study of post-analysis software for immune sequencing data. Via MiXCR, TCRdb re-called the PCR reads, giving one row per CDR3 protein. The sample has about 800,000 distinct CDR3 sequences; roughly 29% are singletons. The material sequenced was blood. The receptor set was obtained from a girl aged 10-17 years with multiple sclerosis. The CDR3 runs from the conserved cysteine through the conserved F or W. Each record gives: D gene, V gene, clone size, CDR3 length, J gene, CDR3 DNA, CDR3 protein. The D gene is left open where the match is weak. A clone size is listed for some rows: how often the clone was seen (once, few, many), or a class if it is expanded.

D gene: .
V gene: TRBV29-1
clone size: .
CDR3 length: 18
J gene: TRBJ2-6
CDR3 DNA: TGCAGCGCAGTGCTGAGACAGGCAGGGGCTCCTGGGGCCAACGTCCTGACTTTC
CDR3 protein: CSAVLRQAGAPGANVLTF

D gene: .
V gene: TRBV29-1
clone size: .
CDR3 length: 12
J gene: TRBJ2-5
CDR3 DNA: TGCAGCGTTGACAGGGGTCAAGAGACCCGGTACTTC
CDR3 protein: CSVDRGQETRYF

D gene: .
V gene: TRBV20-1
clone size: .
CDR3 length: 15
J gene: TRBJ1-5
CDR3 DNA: TGCAGTGCTCGCTTGGGGGGGCAGGGCCCTCAGCCCCAGCATTTT
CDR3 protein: CSARLGGQGPQPQHF

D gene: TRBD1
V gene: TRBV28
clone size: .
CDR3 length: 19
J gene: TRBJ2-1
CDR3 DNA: TGTGCCAGCAGCCCCTTGCCGGGACAGTGGAGCTTAAGAGGCAATGAGCAGTTCTTC
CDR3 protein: CASSPLPGQWSLRGNEQFF

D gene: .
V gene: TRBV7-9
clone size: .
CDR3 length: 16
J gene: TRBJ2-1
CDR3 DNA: TGTGCCAGCAGCTTACCGGGGGCCGCGGGTCGGTTATCTCAGTTCTTC
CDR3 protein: CASSLPGAAGRLSQFF

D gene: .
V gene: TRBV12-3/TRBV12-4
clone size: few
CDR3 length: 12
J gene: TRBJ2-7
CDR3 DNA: TGTGCCAGCAGCTCCGGGGGCTGGGAGCAGTACTTC
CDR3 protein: CASSSGGWEQYF

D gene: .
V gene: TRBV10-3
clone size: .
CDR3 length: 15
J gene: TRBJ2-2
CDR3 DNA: TGTGCCATCAGTGACAGGGCGGAGCACACCGGGGAGCTGTTTTTT
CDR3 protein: CAISDRAEHTGELFF

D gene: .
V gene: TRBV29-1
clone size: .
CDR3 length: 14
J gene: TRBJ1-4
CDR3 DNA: .
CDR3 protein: CSVGVGTGGEKRFF

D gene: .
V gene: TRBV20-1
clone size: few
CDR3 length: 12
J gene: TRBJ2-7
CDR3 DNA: TGCAGTGCTAGGGACAGACGGGCGGGGCAGTACTTC
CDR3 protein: CSARDRRAGQYF

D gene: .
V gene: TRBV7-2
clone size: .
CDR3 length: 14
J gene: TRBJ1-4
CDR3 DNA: TGTGCCAGCAGCTTAAGGACCCAGGAGGGAAAACTGTTTTTT
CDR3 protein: CASSLRTQEGKLFF

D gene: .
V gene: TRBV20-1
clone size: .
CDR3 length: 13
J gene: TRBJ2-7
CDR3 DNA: TGCAGTGCTACGGTATGGCAGACCTACGAGCAGTACTTC
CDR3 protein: CSATVWQTYEQYF

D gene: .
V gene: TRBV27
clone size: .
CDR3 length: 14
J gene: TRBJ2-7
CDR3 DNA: TGTGCCAGCAGTTTATGGGCCAGGAGGTACGAGCAGTACTTC
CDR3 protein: CASSLWARRYEQYF

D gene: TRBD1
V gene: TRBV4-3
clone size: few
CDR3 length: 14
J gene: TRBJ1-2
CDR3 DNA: TGCGCCAGCAGCTTACTGGACAGGGGTCATGGCTACACCTTC
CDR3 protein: CASSLLDRGHGYTF